This TCR beta chain was observed in a study of blood T cell repertoires in COVID-19. Whole-study context: From the United States, Italy and Spain came samples of acute and convalescent COVID-19.

The CDR3 extends over 15 amino acids. Germline-derived CDR1 and CDR2 are GTSNPN and SVGIG (reference sequence). V was clipped by 2 bases and J by 7 bases, with 18 bases between them. Produced via immunoSEQ multiplex PCR; TCRdb's table is partial and in-frame only. The table lists some 200,000 clones, 84% of them singletons, with under 15% in the top ten. V usage is TRBV30 and J usage is TRBJ2-1, with TRBD2 as a possible D gene (6 bases). The material sequenced was peripheral blood. The receptor was derived from a human donor in a cohort sampled during active COVID-19. CDR3 DNA sequence: TGTGCCTGGAGTCGGGGGACTCCCTTTGGGAATGAGCAGTTCTTC. It encodes CAWSRGTPFGNEQFF.